This passage covers 29 T cell receptor beta chains from one sample sequenced in a study of blood T cell repertoires in COVID-19. Data came from immunoSEQ multiplex PCR; TCRdb stores just in-frame clones and leaves some out. The sample records about 190,000 clones, nearly 90% being singletons. Sequenced material: peripheral blood. The receptors originated from a man aged 45 to 65 with acute or convalescent COVID-19.

This clone was recorded once. The chain couples TRBV12-3 or TRBV12-4 to TRBJ1-5, with D uncertain. The CDR3 sequence is 12 residues long. V was cut by 3 bases and J by 3 bases, with 3 bases left in between. The CDR3 DNA reads TGTGCCAGCAGTTTCTCCAATCAGCCCCAGCATTTT. It encodes CASSFSNQPQHF.

This chain connects TRBV19 to TRBJ2-7, with 8 bases aligning to TRBD1. Per the germline V gene, CDR1 is LNHDA and CDR2 is SQIVND (reference sequence). This CDR3 spans 12 amino acids. The ends lost 11 bases at V and 6 bases at J; junction bases unmatched: 9. The CDR3 loop is CAAGQGSSEQYV. The CDR3 DNA reads TGTGCCGCAGGACAGGGTTCATCCGAGCAGTACGTC.

The chain has TRBV9 and TRBJ2-3; 12 bases are a match to TRBD2. Unmatched junction bases numbered 9, after V lost 5 bases and J lost 5 bases. The germline V gene encodes CDR1 SGDLS and CDR2 YYNGEE. This CDR3 contains 16 residues. The CDR3 loop reads CASRGGPGLAGDTQYF. Written as DNA, the CDR3 is TGTGCCAGCAGAGGGGGGCCGGGACTAGCGGGAGATACGCAGTATTTT. Based on the CDR3 plus reference TRBV9 and TRBJ2-3, the full variable domain is DSGVTQTPKHLITATGQRVTLRCSPRSGDLSVYWYQQSLDQGLQFLIQYYNGEERAKGNILERFSAQQFPDLHSELNLSSLELGDSALYFCASRGGPGLAGDTQYFGPGTRLTVL.

This clone was seen just once. The V call is TRBV10-2, the J call TRBJ2-5; D might be TRBD2 (5 bases). The germline gives CDR1 WSHSY, CDR2 SAAADI. This CDR3 contains 14 residues. V shed 3 bases and J shed 2 bases, with 10 bases lying between them. CDR3 amino acids: CASSEPGNQETQYF. CDR3 DNA sequence: TGCGCCAGCAGTGAACCCGGGAATCAAGAGACCCAGTACTTC.

This chain joins TRBV9 and TRBJ1-5; TRBD1 matches 7 bases. With V trimmed by 2 bases and J by 6 bases, 5 bases remained unmatched. There are 14 residues in the CDR3. Germline CDR1 reads SGDLS; CDR2 reads YYNGEE. The CDR3 spells CASSVTGESQPQHF. The CDR3 coding sequence is TGTGCCAGCAGCGTTACAGGGGAAAGTCAGCCCCAGCATTTT.

The chain joins TRBV7-9 to TRBJ2-7, with TRBD1 as a possible D gene (6 bases). The CDR3 contains 13 residues. Trimming left V 4 bases short and J 0 bases short, with 7 bases between. Germline CDR1 and CDR2: SEHNR and FQNEAQ (reference sequence). This CDR3 reads CASSSQGSYEQYF. The CDR3 DNA follows: TGTGCCAGCAGCTCACAGGGCTCCTACGAGCAGTACTTC. Based on the CDR3 plus reference TRBV7-9 and TRBJ2-7, the full variable domain is DTGVSQNPRHKITKRGQNVTFRCDPISEHNRLYWYRQTLGQGPEFLTYFQNEAQLEKSRLLSDRFSAERPKGSFSTLEIQRTEQGDSAMYLCASSSQGSYEQYFGPGTRLTVT.

V gene TRBV6-1 combines with J gene TRBJ1-5; a weak D match, TRBD1 (5 bases). From germline, CDR1 is MNHNS and CDR2 SASEGT. Trimming took 2 bases from V and 8 from J, leaving 13 bases between them. The CDR3 runs to 14 residues. Written as DNA, the CDR3 is TGTGCCAGCAGTGAACGGGCAGGGATGGAGCCCCAGCATTTT. Its protein is CASSERAGMEPQHF.

This chain joins TRBV7-3 and TRBJ2-7; TRBD2 matches at 8 bases. CDR1 SGHTA and CDR2 FQGTGA come from the germline V gene. V trimming: 5 bases; J trimming: 6 bases; junction bases outside the gene matches: 9. The CDR3 spans 14 residues. The CDR3 protein is CASSPEAGVREQYF. The CDR3 DNA is TGTGCCAGCAGCCCCGAAGCGGGAGTACGCGAGCAGTACTTC.

The chain links TRBV3-1 (or the pseudogene TRBV3-2) to TRBJ1-1; TRBD1 agrees at 9 bases. Germline trimming cut 0 bases from V and 1 base from J; bases unmatched to any gene: 15. Germline CDR1 and CDR2: LGHDT and YNNKEL (reference sequence). The CDR3 extends over 20 amino acids. The CDR3 spells CASSQDLYRQGVFSNTEAFF. CDR3 in DNA: TGTGCCAGCAGCCAAGATCTTTATCGACAGGGGGTTTTCTCGAACACTGAAGCTTTCTTT.

This clone came up once. The rearrangement links TRBV28 to TRBJ2-3, with D possibly being TRBD2 (7 bases). Deletions cut 3 bases from V and 4 bases from J, with 11 bases between. The CDR3 contains 14 residues. Germline V lookup: CDR1 MDHEN, CDR2 SYDVKM. DNA of the CDR3: TGTGCCAGCAGTTTCTCGGGGGGCCCAGATACGCAGTATTTT. Amino acids: CASSFSGGPDTQYF.

As DNA, the CDR3 is TGTGCCAGCAGCCAAGCTCACCGACAGGGACCCAATTCACCCCTCCACTTT. It translates to CASSQAHRQGPNSPLHF. This sequence joins TRBV4-2 and TRBJ1-6; 7 bases are a match to TRBD1. The ends lost 1 base at V and 7 bases at J; junction bases unmatched: 10. This CDR3 region has 17 residues. Germline CDR1 reads LGHNA; CDR2 reads YNFKEQ.

The V call is TRBV5-1, the J call TRBJ1-5, with TRBD1 as a possible D gene (5 bases). The ends were cut back, 3 bases at V and 9 bases at J, with 13 bases in the middle. The CDR3 has 13 residues. The germline V gene has CDR1 SGHRS and CDR2 YFSETQ. This CDR3 is CASSWGVCRPQHF. DNA for the CDR3: TGCGCCAGCAGCTGGGGGGTTTGTAGGCCCCAGCATTTT.

This clone was counted a single time. CDR3 sequence: CASSQGSSGNTIYF. CDR3 sequence (DNA): TGTGCCAGCAGTCAGGGGAGCTCTGGAAACACCATATATTTT. This sequence joins TRBV6-1 and TRBJ1-3; the D gene is possibly TRBD1 (6 bases). Trimming left V 5 bases short and J 0 bases short, with 8 bases between. Germline CDR1 reads MNHNS; CDR2 reads SASEGT. The CDR3 covers 14 residues.

The chain has TRBV19 and TRBJ1-4; weak D call: TRBD1 (5 bases). V dropped 4 bases and J dropped 1 base, with 10 bases sitting between them. CDR1 is LNHDA and CDR2 is SQIVND in the germline V gene (reference sequence). CDR3 length: 15 residues. The CDR3 reads CASSTQGGTNEKLFF. The CDR3 nucleotides read TGTGCCAGTAGTACCCAGGGCGGAACTAATGAAAAACTGTTTTTT.

The V and J genes are TRBV2 and TRBJ1-5, with TRBD1 identical over 8 bases. The ends lost 4 bases at V and 5 bases at J; junction bases unmatched: 4. From germline, CDR1 is SNHLY and CDR2 FYNNEI. CDR3 size: 14 residues. Here the CDR3 reads CASSVNRGDQPQHF. For the CDR3, the DNA is TGTGCCAGCAGTGTCAACAGGGGGGATCAGCCCCAGCATTTT.

CDR3 region: CASSQSTGTPPDYQPQHF. The CDR3 nucleotides read TGCGCCAGCAGCCAGTCGACAGGGACACCACCAGACTATCAGCCCCAGCATTTT. The chain is built from TRBV4-1 and TRBJ1-5, with 7 bases matching TRBD1. With 3 bases clipped from V and 5 bases from J, the junction kept 16 bases outside the gene matches. Per the germline V gene, CDR1 is MGHRA and CDR2 is YSYEKL. The CDR3 spans 18 residues.

The J gene is TRBJ2-5, the V gene TRBV11-2; 7 bases are a match to TRBD1. Germline-derived CDR1 and CDR2 are SGHAT and FQNNGV. The CDR3 spans 16 residues. The V segment lost 1 base and the J segment 0 bases; nucleotides outside the gene matches: 5. CDR3 residues: CASSLAQGWDQETQYF. In DNA, the CDR3 is TGTGCCAGCAGCTTAGCACAGGGGTGGGACCAAGAGACCCAGTACTTC.

The chain couples TRBV27 to TRBJ2-1; 10 bases are a match to TRBD2. J lost 4 bases, V lost 4 bases, and 4 bases had no gene match. The CDR3 runs to 15 residues. The germline gives CDR1 MNHEY, CDR2 SMNVEV (reference sequence). The CDR3 protein is CASSSRTSGYNEQFF. The CDR3 DNA reads TGTGCCAGCAGTTCCAGGACTAGCGGTTACAATGAGCAGTTCTTC.

The rearrangement uses TRBV30 and TRBJ1-1, with TRBD1 identical over 9 bases. Trimming took 6 bases from V and 2 from J; bases not matched to a gene: 10. The V gene's germline CDR1 is GTSNPN and CDR2 SVGIG (reference sequence). The CDR3 extends over 15 amino acids. CDR3 sequence reads: CACGTGRAANTEAFF. CDR3 bases: TGTGCCTGTGGGACAGGGCGAGCCGCCAACACTGAAGCTTTCTTT.

In its sample, this clone was seen a few times. The chain employs TRBV6-4 and TRBJ1-6, with 7 bases fitting TRBD1. This CDR3 contains 14 residues. Germline CDR1 reads MRHNA; CDR2 reads SNTAGT. V was clipped by 2 bases and J by 8 bases; unmatched bases: 3. The CDR3: CASSDGGGDSPLHF. In DNA, the CDR3 is TGTGCCAGCAGTGACGGAGGGGGCGATTCACCCCTCCACTTT.

This clone was recorded only once. The rearrangement uses TRBV5-4 and TRBJ2-1; a weak D match, TRBD2 (6 bases). Trimming shortened V by 0 bases and J by 5 bases, and 12 bases separated the two germline ends. This CDR3 has 15 amino acids. CDR1 is SGHNT and CDR2 is YYREEE in the germline V gene (reference sequence). The CDR3, as DNA: TGTGCCAGCAGCTTGGAAGTAGCGGAAAACAATGAGCAGTTCTTC. Protein sequence: CASSLEVAENNEQFF.

J is TRBJ1-2 and V is TRBV24-1; a possible D gene is TRBD1 (6 bases). The V gene lost 5 bases and the J gene lost 5 bases, with 8 bases spanning the gap. This CDR3 has 12 residues. The germline V gene encodes CDR1 KGHDR and CDR2 SFDVKD. CDR3 in amino acids: CATSADSYGYTF. The CDR3 bases are TGTGCCACCAGTGCGGACAGTTATGGCTACACCTTC.

This clone was seen only once. This sequence joins TRBV27 and TRBJ1-2; no reliable D call. The CDR3 runs 13 residues. V was shortened by 5 bases and J by 8 bases, with 15 bases between the two germline ends. Germline V gene data show CDR1 as MNHEY and CDR2 as SMNVEV (reference sequence). The chain's CDR3 is CASSPRAVRGYTF. The CDR3 DNA reads as TGTGCCAGCAGTCCACGTGCGGTGAGAGGCTACACCTTC.

The V call is TRBV3-1 (or the pseudogene TRBV3-2), the J call TRBJ2-7, with a weak D call TRBD1 (5 bases). The CDR3 is 15 residues long. The germline V gene encodes CDR1 LGHDT and CDR2 YNNKEL (reference sequence). The ends were cut back, 4 bases at V and 0 bases at J, with 13 bases in the middle. In nucleotides, the CDR3 is TGTGCCAGCAGCCCCGGACAATCGAGCTCCTACGAGCAGTACTTC. Amino acid sequence: CASSPGQSSSYEQYF.

The CDR3 coding sequence is TGTGCCAGTAGTATAGATAGGGCCGGGACAGTTTCCTACGAGCAGTACTTC. Its translation: CASSIDRAGTVSYEQYF. V gene TRBV19 combines with J gene TRBJ2-7, with 7 nucleotides matching TRBD1. CDR1 LNHDA and CDR2 SQIVND come from the germline V gene (reference sequence). The CDR3 is made up of 17 amino acids. V shed 0 bases, J shed 1 base, and the junction held 9 bases outside the gene matches.

The chain couples TRBV5-1 to TRBJ2-5, with 9 bases that match TRBD2. Per germline, CDR1 SGHRS and CDR2 YFSETQ. Unmatched junction bases numbered 7, after V lost 0 bases and J lost 13 bases. The CDR3 sequence is 13 residues long. The CDR3: CASSLEERGAGYF. CDR3 nucleotide sequence: TGCGCCAGCAGCTTGGAAGAGCGGGGGGCCGGGTACTTC.

This chain connects TRBV12-2 to TRBJ1-1; TRBD1 is the table's D call and was not checked against the DNA. TRBV12-2 is designated a pseudogene. CDR3 size: 17 residues. Here the CDR3 DNA reads TGTGCAAGTCGCTTAGGCCGGGACAGGGATTTTTACACTGAAGCTTTCTTT. It translates to CASRLGRDRDFYTEAFF.

The J gene is TRBJ2-1, the V gene TRBV9; D is unclear. The CDR3 sequence is 14 residues long. Trimming pared 3 bases from V and 0 bases from J, leaving 7 bases between. Germline V gives CDR1 SGDLS, CDR2 YYNGEE. DNA of the CDR3: TGTGCCAGCAGCGCCACCAGCTCCTACAATGAGCAGTTCTTC. Amino acids: CASSATSSYNEQFF.

The chain has TRBV7-9 and TRBJ1-1; TRBD1 aligns across 12 bases. There are 18 residues in the CDR3. Germline CDR1 is SEHNR and CDR2 is FQNEAQ (reference sequence). V shed 0 bases, J shed 2 bases, and the junction held 7 bases outside the gene matches. The CDR3 spells CASSLAAGTGGANTEAFF. In DNA, the CDR3 is TGTGCCAGCAGCTTAGCGGCAGGGACAGGGGGCGCAAACACTGAAGCTTTCTTT.